The 19 T cell receptor beta chains presented below share a single source sample, sequenced in a study of cytomegalovirus exposure and HLA in healthy donors (dated by TCRdb to 2016 to 2017). The library was made by the immunoSEQ multiplex PCR assay. For the multiplex PCR, a mixture combining 60 forward primers for TCR Vbeta segments and 13 reverse primers for TCR Jbeta segments was used. TCRdb mirrors the immuneACCESS table, restricted to in-frame sequences. Some clones are absent from its copies; in checked studies, under half trace to an unresolved V gene, and the reason for the others is unknown. A total of 120,000 or so clones appear in this sample, around 69% of them only once. Of the sample, approximately 16% is held by the ten largest clones. The specimen was PBMCs. These receptor sequences come from a man aged 50 to 59 in good health and CMV-seropositive.

In this sample, this clone turned up once. V is TRBV4-1 and J is TRBJ1-3; D gene ambiguous. This CDR3 contains 14 residues. Germline CDR1 reads MGHRA; CDR2 reads YSYEKL. V lost 1 base, J lost 2 bases, and 6 bases lay in between. CDR3: CASSQVRAGNTIYF. The CDR3 DNA sequence: TGCGCCAGCAGCCAAGTAAGAGCTGGAAACACCATATATTTT.

The V gene is TRBV2, the J gene TRBJ1-3; 7 nucleotides align to TRBD1. This CDR3 has 14 residues. Germline trimming cut 7 bases from V and 4 bases from J; bases unmatched to any gene: 7. Germline V gives CDR1 SNHLY, CDR2 FYNNEI. The DNA for the CDR3 is TGTGCCAGCAACCTTGACAGGGCGGGAAACACCATATATTTT. Protein product: CASNLDRAGNTIYF. Using reference TRBV2 and TRBJ1-3 for the parts outside the CDR3, the full variable domain is EPEVTQTPSHQVTQMGQEVILRCVPISNHLYFYWYRQILGQKVEFLVSFYNNEISEKSEIFDDQFSVERPDGSNFTLKIRSTKLEDSAMYFCASNLDRAGNTIYFGEGSWLTVV.

This clone has only one observation. The chain combines TRBV19 with TRBJ1-5; 8 nucleotides agree with TRBD1. The trim removed 1 base at V and 4 bases at J, leaving 6 bases unmatched. CDR1 is LNHDA and CDR2 is SQIVND in the germline V gene (reference sequence). There are 16 residues in the CDR3. The CDR3 loop reads CASSIVQDRVNQPQHF. CDR3 in DNA: TGTGCCAGTAGTATAGTCCAGGACAGGGTGAATCAGCCCCAGCATTTT.

The chain is built from TRBV23-1 and TRBJ2-7; D not certain. TRBV23-1 has ORF status, its function being uncertain. V was shortened by 6 bases and J by 6 bases, with 9 bases between the two germline ends. This CDR3 region has 11 residues. CDR3 nucleotide sequence: TGCGCCAGCAGAGAGTGGTTCGAGCAGTACTTC. This encodes CASREWFEQYF.

This clone turned up a few times. The V call is TRBV2, the J call TRBJ2-5; TRBD1 aligns across 8 bases. Germline trimming cut 4 bases from V and 6 bases from J; bases unmatched to any gene: 10. The germline CDR1 and CDR2 sequences are SNHLY and FYNNEI. This CDR3 has 15 amino acids. The CDR3 DNA is TGTGCCAGCAGTGGAGTAGCAGGGGGCGCAAAGACCCAGTACTTC. Protein sequence: CASSGVAGGAKTQYF.

This clone appeared once. The chain recombines TRBV4-2 with TRBJ2-1; TRBD2 agrees at 10 bases. Germline assignment: CDR1 LGHNA and CDR2 YNFKEQ. V lost 0 bases, J lost 4 bases, and 3 bases stayed unmatched. The CDR3 consists of 16 residues. CDR3 sequence: CASSQDGAGGYNEQFF. The DNA for the CDR3 is TGTGCCAGCAGCCAAGACGGAGCGGGAGGGTACAATGAGCAGTTCTTC.

CDR3 bases: TGTGCCAGTACAGGGAACGGACGAGAGACCCAGTACTTC. Its translation is CASTGNGRETQYF. The chain joins TRBV2 to TRBJ2-5; D might be TRBD1 (6 bases). V lost 9 bases to trimming and J lost 4 bases, with 15 bases between them. The CDR3 is made up of 13 amino acids. CDR1 and CDR2 (germline): SNHLY, FYNNEI.

On this clone itself: The junction departs from the called germline gene at one end, perhaps through a read error. The J gene is TRBJ2-7, the V gene TRBV7-9, with TRBD2 identical over 8 bases. The CDR3 contains 16 residues. Germline values: CDR1 SEHNR, CDR2 FQNEAQ (reference sequence). The CDR3 DNA follows: TGTTCCAGCAGCTTAGCATCTGTCGGGAGGGCCCACGAGCAGTACTTC. It is translated as CSSSLASVGRAHEQYF.

V gene TRBV5-1 combines with J gene TRBJ2-7, with 9 bases identical to TRBD2. The CDR3 is 15 residues long. CDR1 is SGHRS and CDR2 is YFSETQ in the germline V gene. V lost 0 bases to trimming and J lost 1 base; unmatched junction nucleotides: 2. CDR3 sequence reads: CASSLGAGGSYEQYF. The DNA for the CDR3 is TGCGCCAGCAGCTTGGGTGCGGGGGGGTCCTACGAGCAGTACTTC.

V gene TRBV6-5 combines with J gene TRBJ2-7; D may be TRBD2 (5 bases). V was trimmed by 6 bases and J by 3 bases, leaving 12 bases between them. CDR3 length: 13 amino acids. Germline loops: CDR1 MNHEY, CDR2 SVGAGI. CDR3 residues: CASRLGLFYEQYF. The CDR3 coding sequence is TGTGCCAGCAGACTTGGACTCTTCTACGAGCAGTACTTC.

Only a few counts were recorded for this clone. Other nucleotide sequences in the sample specify the same CDR3. V usage is TRBV7-9 and J usage is TRBJ2-7; perhaps TRBD1 as D (6 bases). The V end lost 4 bases, the J end lost 3 bases, and 7 bases lay between the germline ends. The CDR3 is 12 amino acids. Germline V gene data show CDR1 as SEHNR and CDR2 as FQNEAQ (reference sequence). CDR3 coding DNA: TGTGCCAGCAGCTCACAGGGCTACGAGCAGTACTTC. This encodes CASSSQGYEQYF.

The chain carries TRBV6-4 and TRBJ2-1; 11 positions agree with TRBD2. This CDR3 has 15 residues. Germline trimming cut 6 bases from V and 3 bases from J; bases unmatched to any gene: 4. CDR1 is MRHNA and CDR2 is SNTAGT in the germline V gene. Written as DNA, the CDR3 is TGTGCCAGCAGCCTGACTAGCGGGGACTACAATGAGCAGTTCTTC. Translation gives CASSLTSGDYNEQFF.

The rearrangement links TRBV5-4 to TRBJ1-3; tentative D call: TRBD1 (5 bases). The V and J ends lost 4 bases and 2 bases respectively, with 10 bases between them. The CDR3 is 14 amino acids. Germline loops: CDR1 SGHNT, CDR2 YYREEE (reference sequence). The CDR3 here is CASSPEGAGNTIYF. The CDR3 DNA sequence: TGTGCCAGCAGCCCCGAAGGGGCTGGAAACACCATATATTTT.

The rearrangement joins TRBV7-9 to TRBJ2-7; 7 bases match TRBD1. CDR3 length: 15 residues. J was trimmed by 4 bases and V by 3 bases; bases with no gene match: 9. Per the germline V gene, CDR1 is SEHNR and CDR2 is FQNEAQ (reference sequence). The CDR3 coding sequence is TGTGCCAGCAGCTTTACCCGGGACAGCATTTACGAGCAGTACTTC. This gives the protein CASSFTRDSIYEQYF. The full variable domain, in which reference TRBV7-9 and TRBJ2-7 provide the parts outside the CDR3, is DTGVSQNPRHKITKRGQNVTFRCDPISEHNRLYWYRQTLGQGPEFLTYFQNEAQLEKSRLLSDRFSAERPKGSFSTLEIQRTEQGDSAMYLCASSFTRDSIYEQYFGPGTRLTVT.

This clone was observed a few times. V gene TRBV5-6 combines with J gene TRBJ1-1, with 7 bases identical to TRBD1. The V gene end was trimmed by 4 bases and the J gene end by 0 bases; junction bases not matched to a gene: 9. The CDR3 totals 16 residues. Germline V gene data show CDR1 as SGHDT and CDR2 as YYEEEE. DNA of the CDR3: TGTGCCAGCAGCCCACGGACAGGAACTATGAACACTGAAGCTTTCTTT. It encodes CASSPRTGTMNTEAFF.

CDR3 nucleotide sequence: TGTGCCAGCAGTTTGTATCAGGGGGCAGGTCAGCCCCAGCATTTT. It codes for CASSLYQGAGQPQHF. The V and J genes are TRBV28 and TRBJ1-5, with 8 bases matching TRBD1. Trimming at V came to 3 bases and at J to 6 bases, leaving 7 bases not matched to a gene. The germline V gene encodes CDR1 MDHEN and CDR2 SYDVKM. The CDR3 contains 15 residues. Full variable domain (remainder filled in from reference TRBV28 and TRBJ1-5): DVKVTQSSRYLVKRTGEKVFLECVQDMDHENMFWYRQDPGLGLRLIYFSYDVKMKEKGDIPEGYSVSREKKERFSLILESASTNQTSMYLCASSLYQGAGQPQHFGDGTRLSIL.

This chain connects TRBV19 to TRBJ2-5; 8 bases match TRBD2. Germline assignment: CDR1 LNHDA and CDR2 SQIVND (reference sequence). The CDR3 consists of 15 residues. V shed 5 bases, J shed 4 bases, and the junction held 9 bases outside the gene matches. CDR3 protein: CASSQGSGSRETQYF. The CDR3 DNA reads TGTGCCAGTAGTCAGGGGAGCGGGAGTCGAGAGACCCAGTACTTC.

CDR3 sequence: CASRIEVYGYTF. The CDR3 DNA follows: TGTGCCAGCAGGATAGAAGTCTATGGCTACACCTTC. The chain has TRBV6-1 and TRBJ1-2; D is undetermined. The CDR3 consists of 12 residues. Germline loops: CDR1 MNHNS, CDR2 SASEGT. Trimming removed 6 bases at V and 4 bases at J, with 9 bases between.

In this sample, this clone turned up once. This rearrangement joins TRBV29-1 to TRBJ2-1, with 10 bases fitting TRBD2. CDR3 size: 14 residues. The germline V gene encodes CDR1 SQVTM and CDR2 ANQGSEA. V gave up 3 bases and J gave up 4 bases; unmatched junction bases: 3. Here the CDR3 reads CSVEGAGGYNEQFF. CDR3 bases: TGCAGCGTTGAGGGAGCGGGAGGGTACAATGAGCAGTTCTTC.